This T cell receptor (beta chain) was observed in a study of CD8 T cells in Susac syndrome. Study information: Active disease was present in about six of the sequenced Susac syndrome patients, and remission in fewer than 10.

RNA, at about 0.45 to 1 ug, was reverse transcribed with random hexamers. Each CDR3 protein gets one entry after TCRdb re-called the immunoSEQ multiplex PCR reads with MiXCR. The sample comprises hundreds of thousands of distinct CDR3 sequences, 95% to 97% of which are singletons, and around 0.1% rests with the top ten. Sequencing of TCR beta, carried out with a high-throughput approach, was applied to CD8+ and CD4+ T cells from the blood. CDR3 length: 14 amino acids. V lost 4 bases, J lost 1 base, and 1 base stayed unmatched. Germline V gene sequence: CDR1 PRHDT, CDR2 FYEKMQ (reference sequence). This TCR derives from a human donor with Susac syndrome. The material sequenced was CD4+ T cells from PBMCs. The chain links TRBV13 to TRBJ2-7; 10 bases map to TRBD2. The CDR3 spells CASSWTSGSYEQYF. The CDR3 region has the DNA TGTGCCAGCAGCTGGACTAGCGGATCCTACGAGCAGTACTTC.